This TCR beta chain was sequenced during a study of OX40 agonist ivuxolimab in advanced cancers. Method: immunoSEQ multiplex PCR; TCRdb's copy keeps in-frame clones and lacks some. The sample has around 15,000 clones; over 75% are singletons. The source material was CD4+ or CD8+ T cells sorted from blood, sampled in a trial of the OX40 agonist ivuxolimab. The receptor's source is an adult with an advanced solid tumor such as melanoma, head and neck, liver or kidney cancer.

CDR3 region: CASSIARGGTEAFF. Here the CDR3 DNA reads TGTGCCAGTAGTATAGCCCGTGGGGGAACTGAAGCTTTCTTT. The rearrangement links TRBV19 to TRBJ1-1; D is possibly TRBD1 (5 bases). The germline gives CDR1 LNHDA, CDR2 SQIVND (reference sequence). V was pared by 1 base and J by 5 bases, with 11 bases between. The length of the CDR3 is 14 residues.